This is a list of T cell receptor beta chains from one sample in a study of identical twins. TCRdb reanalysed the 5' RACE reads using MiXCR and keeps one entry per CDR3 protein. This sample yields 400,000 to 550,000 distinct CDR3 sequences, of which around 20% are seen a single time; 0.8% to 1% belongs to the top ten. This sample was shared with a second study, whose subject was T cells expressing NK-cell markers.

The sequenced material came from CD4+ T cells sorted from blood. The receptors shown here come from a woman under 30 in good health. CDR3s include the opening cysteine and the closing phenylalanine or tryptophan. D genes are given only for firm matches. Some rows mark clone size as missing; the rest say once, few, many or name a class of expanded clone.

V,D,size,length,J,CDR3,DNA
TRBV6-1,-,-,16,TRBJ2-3,CASSSLVGGGTDTQYF,TGTGCCAGCAGTAGCCTGGTGGGAGGAGGAACAGATACGCAGTATTTT
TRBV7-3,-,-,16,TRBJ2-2,CASSLNRAGEGGELFF,TGTGCCAGCAGCTTAAACAGGGCCGGCGAGGGAGGGGAGCTGTTTTTT
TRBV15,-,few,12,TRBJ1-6,CATSRRDSPLHF,TGTGCCACCAGCAGACGTGATTCACCCCTCCACTTT
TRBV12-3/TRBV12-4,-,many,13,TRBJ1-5,CASSLTQNQPQHF,TGTGCCAGCAGCCTGACACAAAATCAGCCCCAGCATTTT
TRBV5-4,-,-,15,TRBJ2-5,CASSHKTFLQETQYF,TGTGCCAGCAGTCATAAGACATTCCTCCAAGAGACCCAGTACTTC
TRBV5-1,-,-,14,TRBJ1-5,CASRRDSKNQPQHF,TGCGCCAGCAGGCGCGACAGCAAGAATCAGCCCCAGCATTTT
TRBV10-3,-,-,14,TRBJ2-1,CAIALGVSYNEQFF,TGTGCCATCGCGCTAGGGGTCTCCTACAATGAGCAGTTCTTC
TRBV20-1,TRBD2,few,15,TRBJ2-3,CSANSRDYTTDTQYF,TGCAGTGCTAACTCCCGGGACTACACCACAGATACGCAGTATTTT
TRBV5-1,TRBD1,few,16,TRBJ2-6,CASSVTGGNGANVLTF,TGCGCCAGCAGCGTAACAGGGGGCAACGGGGCCAACGTCCTGACTTTC
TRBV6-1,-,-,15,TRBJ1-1,CASSAELGPGTEAFF,TGTGCCAGCAGTGCCGAGCTAGGGCCGGGCACTGAAGCTTTCTTT
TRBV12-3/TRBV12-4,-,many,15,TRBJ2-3,CASSDMTSPTDTQYF,TGTGCCAGCAGTGACATGACTAGTCCCACAGATACGCAGTATTTT
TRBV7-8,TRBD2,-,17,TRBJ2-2,CASSGAGLAGDSGELFF,TGTGCCAGCAGCGGCGCTGGACTAGCGGGAGATAGCGGGGAGCTGTTTTTT
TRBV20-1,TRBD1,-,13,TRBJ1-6,CSASNRGLQPLHF,TGCAGTGCCTCAAACAGGGGGCTCCAGCCCCTCCACTTT
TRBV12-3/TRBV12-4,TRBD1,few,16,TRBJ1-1,CASIPGQVTGNTEAFF,TGTGCCAGCATCCCGGGACAGGTGACTGGTAACACTGAAGCTTTCTTT
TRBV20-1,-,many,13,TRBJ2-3,CSALKDTADTQYF,TGCAGTGCCCTCAAGGACACCGCAGATACGCAGTATTTT
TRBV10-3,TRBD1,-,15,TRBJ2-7,CAISDEGAGGYEQYF,TGTGCCATCAGTGACGAGGGGGCAGGGGGCTACGAGCAGTACTTC
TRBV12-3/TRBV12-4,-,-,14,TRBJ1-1,CASSRTAMGTEAFF,TGTGCCAGCAGTAGGACAGCTATGGGGACTGAAGCTTTCTTT
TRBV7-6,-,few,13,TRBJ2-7,CASSSGSHYEQYF,TGTGCCAGCAGCTCCGGTTCTCATTACGAGCAGTACTTC
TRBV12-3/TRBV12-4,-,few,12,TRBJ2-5,CASRSGGETQYF,TGTGCCAGCAGATCGGGTGGCGAGACCCAGTACTTC
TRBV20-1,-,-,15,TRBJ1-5,CSASGRGGSNQPQHF,TGCAGTGCTAGTGGCCGGGGGGGTAGCAATCAGCCCCAGCATTTT
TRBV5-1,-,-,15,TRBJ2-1,CASSLFSGSYNEQFF,TGCGCCAGCAGCTTGTTTAGCGGCTCCTACAATGAGCAGTTCTTC
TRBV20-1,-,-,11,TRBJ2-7,CSASAVYEQYF,TGCAGTGCTAGTGCGGTCTACGAGCAGTACTTC
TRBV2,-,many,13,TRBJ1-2,CASSEGPRYGYTF,TGTGCCAGCAGTGAGGGGCCCAGGTATGGCTACACCTTC
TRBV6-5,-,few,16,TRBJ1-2,CASSYSFQGNNYGYTF,TGTGCCAGCAGTTACTCGTTTCAGGGGAATAACTATGGCTACACCTTC
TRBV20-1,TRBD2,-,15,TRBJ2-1,CSPVSGSSSYNEQFF,TGCAGTCCCGTTAGCGGGTCGAGCTCCTACAATGAGCAGTTCTTC
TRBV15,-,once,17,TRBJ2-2,CATSRDPGLSNTGELFF,TGTGCCACCAGCAGAGATCCGGGACTCTCGAACACCGGGGAGCTGTTTTTT
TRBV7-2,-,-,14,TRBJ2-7,CASSVGGTGYEQYF,TGTGCCAGCAGCGTAGGGGGAACGGGCTACGAGCAGTACTTC
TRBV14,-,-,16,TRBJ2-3,CASSQVGGSSTDTQYF,TGTGCCAGCAGCCAGGTTGGGGGGTCTAGCACAGATACGCAGTATTTT
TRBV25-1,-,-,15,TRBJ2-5,CASSERGTGWETQYF,TGTGCCAGCAGTGAACGCGGTACAGGGTGGGAGACCCAGTACTTC
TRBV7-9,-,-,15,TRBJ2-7,CASSLLIGLAYEQYF,TGTGCCAGCAGCTTATTGATAGGCCTTGCGTACGAGCAGTACTTC
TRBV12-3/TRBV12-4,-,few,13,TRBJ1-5,CASSPRAHQPQHF,TGTGCCAGCAGTCCCCGGGCACATCAGCCCCAGCATTTT
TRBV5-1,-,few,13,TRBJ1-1,CASSVSRTGEAFF,TGCGCCAGCAGCGTTAGCAGGACGGGTGAAGCTTTCTTT
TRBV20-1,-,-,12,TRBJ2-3,CSAGVIGYTQYF,TGCAGTGCTGGGGTTATAGGTTATACGCAGTATTTT
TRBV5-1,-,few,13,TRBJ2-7,CASSLDGNLEQYF,TGCGCCAGCAGCTTGGACGGGAATTTAGAGCAGTACTTC
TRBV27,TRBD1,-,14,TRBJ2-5,CASSKTGGLSTQYF,TGTGCCAGCAGTAAAACAGGGGGGCTGTCGACCCAGTACTTC
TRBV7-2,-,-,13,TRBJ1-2,CASSLDTGYGYTF,TGTGCCAGCAGCTTAGATACAGGCTATGGCTACACCTTC
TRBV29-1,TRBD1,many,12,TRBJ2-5,CEPKTGKRTQYF,TGCGAGCCTAAGACAGGGAAGAGAACCCAGTACTTC
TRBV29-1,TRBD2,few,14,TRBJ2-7,CSVRGLAGMYEQYF,TGCAGCGTAAGGGGACTAGCGGGAATGTACGAGCAGTACTTC
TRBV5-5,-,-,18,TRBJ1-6,CASSLYAGRPYYNSPLHF,TGTGCCAGCAGCTTGTATGCAGGGCGACCCTATTATAATTCACCCCTCCACTTT
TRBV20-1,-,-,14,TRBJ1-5,CSARGHYSNQPQHF,TGCAGTGCTAGAGGACATTATAGCAATCAGCCCCAGCATTTT
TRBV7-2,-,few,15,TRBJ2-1,CASSQRTSSYNEQFF,TGTGCCAGCAGCCAGCGGACAAGCTCCTACAATGAGCAGTTCTTC
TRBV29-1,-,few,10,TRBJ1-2,CSVEEPGYTF,TGCAGCGTTGAAGAACCTGGCTACACCTTC
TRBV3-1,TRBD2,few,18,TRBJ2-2,CASSPGLAGGLRTGELFF,TGTGCCAGCAGCCCGGGACTAGCGGGAGGGCTCAGGACCGGGGAGCTGTTTTTT
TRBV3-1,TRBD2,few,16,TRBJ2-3,CASSRRTGLLTDTQYF,TGTGCCAGCAGCCGACGAACGGGACTACTCACAGATACGCAGTATTTT
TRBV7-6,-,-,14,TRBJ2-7,CASLSVPESYEQYF,TGTGCCAGCCTATCGGTGCCGGAGTCCTACGAGCAGTACTTC
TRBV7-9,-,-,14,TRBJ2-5,CASSLKGDRETQYF,TGTGCCAGCAGCTTAAAGGGGGACCGAGAGACCCAGTACTTC
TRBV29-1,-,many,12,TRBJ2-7,CSVGGGLYEQYF,TGCAGCGTTGGGGGGGGGCTCTACGAGCAGTACTTC
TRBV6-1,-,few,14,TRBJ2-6,CASFGGSGANVLTF,TGTGCCAGCTTCGGCGGATCTGGGGCCAACGTCCTGACTTTC
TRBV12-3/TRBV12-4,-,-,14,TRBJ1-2,CASSFGGAPGGYTF,TGTGCCAGCAGTTTCGGGGGGGCGCCGGGCGGCTACACCTTC
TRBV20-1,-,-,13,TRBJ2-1,CSARIVRGNEQFF,TGCAGTGCTAGAATCGTCCGGGGCAATGAGCAGTTCTTC
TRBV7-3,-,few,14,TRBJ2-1,CASSPSLGNNEQFF,TGTGCCAGCAGCCCATCTCTAGGCAACAATGAGCAGTTCTTC
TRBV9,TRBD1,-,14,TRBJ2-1,CASSIRDRDNEQFF,TGTGCCAGCAGCATCCGGGACAGGGACAATGAGCAGTTCTTC
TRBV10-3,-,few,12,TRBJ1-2,CAISEGPGGYTF,TGTGCCATCAGTGAGGGACCGGGAGGCTACACCTTC
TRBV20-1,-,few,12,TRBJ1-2,CSARSGLYGYTF,TGCAGTGCTAGGTCAGGTTTATATGGCTACACCTTC